This TCR beta chain stems from a study of CD8+CD57+ T cells in acquired aplastic anemia. Study in general: Sorted CD4+ and CD8+ cells yielded around 3 ug of DNA on average.

The CDR3 runs to 17 residues. Germline V CDR1 and CDR2: SGHRS, YFSETQ. Between the trimmed V and J ends, which lost 4 bases and 5 bases, there was a span of 21 bases. General study results and limits: In common between the patients and the controls were approximately 28 CD8+ CDR3 sequences. The CD8+ Simpson's diversity of patients and controls was not significantly different.

A remark on this clonotype: The target antigen is unknown.

Patients selected for sequencing had displayed CD8+CD57+ cell expansion by flow cytometry. There was no therapy given to any patient before the blood sampling took place. The study profiled TCR beta VDJ and CDR3 using genomic DNA as template. TCRdb redid the calling of the reads with MiXCR, one entry per CDR3 protein. The sample consists of under 500,000 distinct CDR3 sequences, roughly a third of them appearing once. The sequenced sample was sorted CD4+, CD8+, or CD8+CD57+ T cells (not recorded which) from PBMCs. The chain carries TRBV5-1 and TRBJ2-2; no firm D call. The receptor comes from a human donor with aplastic anemia. The DNA for the CDR3 is TGCGCCAGCAGCCTCCTTCGCTCCCAAATGGGAACCGGGGAGCTGTTTTTT. This encodes CASSLLRSQMGTGELFF.